This TCR beta chain is drawn from a study of blood T cell repertoires in COVID-19 (TCRdb year 2020). Regarding the study in general: The collaborator samples originated in the United States, Italy and Spain and spanned the acute and convalescent phases of COVID-19. The material from the prospective study consisted of cDNA or gDNA derived from T cells, B-cell-depleted T cells, or PBMCs. Deeply sampled blood TCRbeta repertoires from subjects exposed to, actively infected with, or recovered from COVID-19 were included in the dataset. The repertoires were released in a freely available public database meant as a resource for research on the immune response to SARS-CoV-2. Samples came from the ongoing ImmuneRACE study (first 160 participants) plus 1,254 subjects from 6 global collaborators. Sample metadata almost always included a de-identified subject ID, COVID-19 status, age in years and sex. Where available, HLA class I and class II types were taken from metadata supplied by the sample provider and were not determined by assay-based typing.

The immunoSEQ Assay, a bias-controlled multiplex PCR, was used to amplify TCRbeta CDR3 regions from genomic DNA. For the original study's pipeline: Within the assay, amplification of reference gene primers was used to estimate how many nucleated cells each sample contained. To quantify the absolute abundance of each unique TCRbeta CDR3 rearrangement, sequence reads were collapsed and filtered. For each sample, productive Simpson clonality was calculated by taking the square root of Simpson's diversity index across productive rearrangements. TCRdb carries this immuneACCESS record with in-frame sequences only. Its versions omit some clonotypes, under half of them owing to an unresolved V gene in the studies checked, with the rest unexplained. The DNA was the basis for D and trimming; V, J and clone size are from that table. Here the sample has fewer than 400,000 clones; 80% to 90% occur a single time. Clones ranked in the top ten supply 2.2% of the sample.

Trimming removed 3 bases from V and 7 bases from J, leaving 15 bases between the germline ends. Reading the germline V gene gives CDR1 SNHLY and CDR2 FYNNEI. From its cysteine to its phenylalanine, the CDR3 spans 15 amino acids. The CDR3 DNA has 45 bases and is translated from base 1. In the prospective study, participants were roughly 18 to 100 years old, resided in about two dozen geographic areas of the United States, and were enrolled through a virtual design. In the prospective study, participants were assigned to cohorts based on the clinical history participants reported in a screening survey and a study questionnaire. Recovered participants in ImmuneRACE Cohort 3 were defined as having two consecutive negative NP/OP PCR tests, clearance from a healthcare professional, or resolution of symptoms. Mobile phlebotomists in the prospective study collected whole blood, serum and a nasopharyngeal or oropharyngeal swab from every participant. Over an approximately two-month period, participants in the prospective study had the option of providing additional blood draws and questionnaires. Before DNA extraction, blood samples from the prospective study were shipped at room temperature or frozen.

Results and caveats for the whole study, not just this receptor: Clinical and demographic metadata were provided uncurated, with the amount varying by source and participant.

Turning to this clone: No cognate antigen has been identified for it. It has no much larger one-base neighbor in the sample; base qualities were not kept.

The sequence was obtained from a man aged 25-45 years who had recovered from COVID-19. The sequenced sample was PBMCs or T cells enriched from blood (not recorded which). The rearranged segments are TRBV2 and TRBJ1-4; TRBD1 could be the D gene, as 5 bases match. The CDR3 loop reads CASSEFQGLSEKLFF. The DNA sequence is given as TGTGCCAGCAGTGAGTTCCAGGGCTTAAGTGAAAAACTGTTTTTT.